The 27 T cell receptor beta chains listed next were all sequenced from one sample in a study of TIL therapy for anti-PD-1-resistant metastatic lung cancer. As for time point: pre-treatment sample, taken before nivolumab and TIL therapy. Sequencing used immunoSEQ v3. Libraries were prepared by immunoSEQ multiplex PCR; TCRdb keeps only in-frame clonotypes and omits some of them. The sample holds 20,000 to 25,000 clones, 60% to 80% seen once. Here the sequenced sample was blood, taken at baseline. These receptors were taken from a person aged 25-79 years with non-small cell lung cancer.

This clone has a single count. The chain employs TRBV7-2 and TRBJ2-3; 9 bases agree with TRBD2. The germline V gene encodes CDR1 SGHTA and CDR2 FQGNSA. The CDR3 length is 17 residues. V lost 1 base and J lost 3; bases outside the gene matches: 8. CDR3 sequence (DNA): TGTGCCAGCAGCTTAGAAACAGCGGGGGGTGGGACAGATACGCAGTATTTT. This gives the protein CASSLETAGGGTDTQYF.

This clone was observed a handful of times. The V gene is TRBV29-1, the J gene TRBJ2-3; TRBD2 agrees at 7 bases. The germline V gene encodes CDR1 SQVTM and CDR2 ANQGSEA. The CDR3 is made up of 13 amino acids. The V gene end was trimmed by 4 bases and the J gene end by 6 bases; junction bases not matched to a gene: 7. CDR3 DNA sequence: TGCAGCGTTGTTCGAGCGGGACTTGATACGCAGTATTTT. The encoded protein is CSVVRAGLDTQYF.

CDR3 in DNA: TGTGCCAGCAGCCCAAATACCGGGACAGGGGGTAGGGGGGCCAACGTCCTGACTTTC. It translates to CASSPNTGTGGRGANVLTF. The J gene is TRBJ2-6, the V gene TRBV11-2; 11 bases align to TRBD1. CDR3 length equals 19 residues. Trimming cost V 5 bases and J 4 bases; bases outside gene matches: 13. CDR1 and CDR2 (germline): SGHAT, FQNNGV. Complete variable domain (other parts from reference TRBV11-2 and TRBJ2-6): EAGVAQSPRYKIIEKRQSVAFWCNPISGHATLYWYQQILGQGPKLLIQFQNNGVVDDSQLPKDRFSAERLKGVDSTLKIQPAKLEDSAVYLCASSPNTGTGGRGANVLTFGAGSRLTVL.

The gene calls are TRBV5-1 and TRBJ2-2; D uncertain. Looked up from germline, CDR1 is SGHRS and CDR2 is YFSETQ. V was shortened by 4 bases and J by 7 bases, with 14 bases between the two germline ends. CDR3 length equals 14 residues. The CDR3 loop reads CASSALKADGELFF. Written as DNA, the CDR3 is TGCGCCAGCAGCGCACTAAAAGCCGACGGGGAGCTGTTTTTT.

This rearrangement joins TRBV29-1 to TRBJ2-1; the D gene is possibly TRBD1 (5 bases). With 6 bases removed from V and 0 bases from J, the gap between germline ends came to 9 bases. The CDR3 loop spans 13 amino acids. Germline V CDR1 and CDR2: SQVTM, ANQGSEA. This CDR3 reads CSVDKNSYNEQFF. The CDR3 nucleotides are TGCAGCGTGGACAAAAACTCCTACAATGAGCAGTTCTTC.

V and J are TRBV5-6 and TRBJ1-4, with 10 bases identical to TRBD1. The CDR3 is made up of 16 amino acids. Germline V gene sequence: CDR1 SGHDT, CDR2 YYEEEE. With 4 bases clipped from V and 8 bases from J, the junction kept 11 bases outside the gene matches. The CDR3 DNA reads as TGTGCCAGCAGCGCCGACAGGGGGCTAAGTCAAGAAAAACTGTTTTTT. Residues: CASSADRGLSQEKLFF.

V usage is TRBV24-1 and J usage is TRBJ2-5; D remains unclear. This CDR3 spans 16 amino acids. V lost 0 bases, J lost 1 base, and 11 bases lay in between. Germline V CDR1 and CDR2: KGHDR, SFDVKD. The CDR3 nucleotides are TGTGCCACCAGTGATTTGTATTTCGGCGGCCAAGAGACCCAGTACTTC. Amino acids: CATSDLYFGGQETQYF.

This clone was detected once. The chain combines TRBV5-4 with TRBJ1-1, with D hard to call. The germline gives CDR1 SGHNT, CDR2 YYREEE (reference sequence). CDR3 length equals 13 residues. The germline V and J ends were trimmed by 0 bases and 7 bases, with 10 bases remaining between them. CDR3 nucleotide sequence: TGTGCCAGCAGCTTGGCGGTCGAGAGTGAAGCTTTCTTT. It translates to CASSLAVESEAFF.

J is TRBJ1-2 and V is TRBV30; D unresolved. CDR1 GTSNPN and CDR2 SVGIG come from the germline V gene (reference sequence). V was shortened by 0 bases and J by 6 bases, with 5 bases between the two germline ends. The CDR3 covers 11 residues. In nucleotides, the CDR3 is TGTGCCTGGAGTGTAAGCCATGGCTACACCTTC. It translates to CAWSVSHGYTF.

This chain joins TRBV27 and TRBJ1-4; no reliable D call. CDR1 is MNHEY and CDR2 is SMNVEV in the germline V gene (reference sequence). Trimming pared 2 bases from V and 6 bases from J, leaving 10 bases between. The CDR3 length is 14 residues. CDR3 DNA sequence: TGTGCCAGCAGTTTAATCGGGGAGGATGAAAAACTGTTTTTT. This gives the protein CASSLIGEDEKLFF.

This rearrangement joins TRBV7-2 to TRBJ2-3, with TRBD2 identical over 11 bases. This CDR3 has 17 amino acids. V trimming: 1 base; J trimming: 4 bases; junction bases outside the gene matches: 7. The germline V gene has CDR1 SGHTA and CDR2 FQGNSA. CDR3 in amino acids: CASSLVGLAGGADTQYF. The CDR3 DNA follows: TGTGCCAGCAGCTTAGTAGGGCTAGCGGGAGGAGCAGATACGCAGTATTTT.

The rearrangement joins TRBV7-9 to TRBJ1-5; D perhaps matches TRBD1 (5 bases). This CDR3 is 14 amino acids long. V lost 7 bases to trimming and J lost 3 bases, with 13 bases between them. Germline V gene lookup returns CDR1 SEHNR and CDR2 FQNEAQ (reference sequence). The CDR3 nucleotides are TGTGCCAGCACGAGCGGGGCCAACAATCAGCCCCAGCATTTT. Residues: CASTSGANNQPQHF.

The chain combines TRBV6-5 with TRBJ2-7; D not certain. Trimming removed 0 bases from V and 0 bases from J, with 12 bases in between. Germline lookup yields CDR1 MNHEY and CDR2 SVGAGI. This CDR3 is 16 amino acids long. The CDR3 reads CASSYSMGRNSYEQYF. CDR3 nucleotides: TGTGCCAGCAGTTACTCGATGGGTAGGAACTCCTACGAGCAGTACTTC.

The chain joins TRBV6-1 to TRBJ1-2; D is ambiguous. V was trimmed by 0 bases and J by 8 bases, leaving 10 bases between them. CDR1 MNHNS and CDR2 SASEGT come from the germline V gene. The CDR3 spans 13 residues. The CDR3 nucleotides are TGTGCCAGCAGTGAAGCAGGGAATCGGGGCTACACCTTC. It codes for CASSEAGNRGYTF.

The chain employs TRBV6-5 and TRBJ2-7, with a tentative D call TRBD1 (5 bases). Germline CDR1 and CDR2: MNHEY and SVGAGI. The CDR3 is 15 amino acids. Trimming removed 10 bases from V and 5 bases from J, with 24 bases in between. The CDR3 coding sequence is TGTGCCACCCGAATAATGGCAGGGCCATTCCACGAGCAGTACTTC. It encodes CATRIMAGPFHEQYF.

The chain couples TRBV5-6 to TRBJ1-6; D may be TRBD1 (6 bases). Trimming shortened V by 4 bases and J by 15 bases, and 14 bases separated the two germline ends. The CDR3 covers 12 residues. The germline V gene has CDR1 SGHDT and CDR2 YYEEEE. The CDR3 sequence: CASSRLGQLLHF. The CDR3 DNA reads as TGTGCCAGCAGCAGATTAGGACAGCTCCTCCACTTT.

The chain carries TRBV5-4 and TRBJ2-5, with 12 bases that match TRBD2. This CDR3 comprises 18 residues. Unmatched junction bases numbered 11, after V lost 0 bases and J lost 5 bases. Germline CDR1 and CDR2: SGHNT and YYREEE (reference sequence). CDR3 sequence (DNA): TGTGCCAGCAGCTTGGACGCAGGACTAGCGGGATCGGGGGAGACCCAGTACTTC. This sequence encodes CASSLDAGLAGSGETQYF.

This chain joins TRBV2 and TRBJ2-7; 8 nucleotides line up with TRBD1. The length of the CDR3 is 12 residues. The ends lost 9 bases at V and 2 bases at J; junction bases unmatched: 3. Germline V CDR1 and CDR2: SNHLY, FYNNEI. CDR3 nucleotides: TGTGCCAGTGGACAGGGCACCTACGAGCAGTACGTC. It is translated as CASGQGTYEQYV.

This clone appeared once. The chain recombines TRBV5-1 with TRBJ1-5, with 9 bases matching TRBD1. CDR1 is SGHRS and CDR2 is YFSETQ in the germline V gene. V lost 3 bases and J lost 6; bases outside the gene matches: 4. The CDR3 is 14 residues long. CDR3 sequence: CASSWGQGGQPQHF. The CDR3 coding sequence is TGCGCCAGCAGCTGGGGACAGGGCGGTCAGCCCCAGCATTTT.

The chain recombines TRBV19 with TRBJ1-1; a weak D match, TRBD1 (5 bases). This CDR3 spans 16 amino acids. Deletions cut 5 bases from V and 1 base from J, with 17 bases between. The germline gives CDR1 LNHDA, CDR2 SQIVND (reference sequence). The CDR3 DNA is TGTGCCAGTAGTGTACATTCCGGGACGGCGAACACTGAAGCTTTCTTT. As protein: CASSVHSGTANTEAFF. Filled out from reference TRBV19 and TRBJ1-1, the complete variable domain reads DGGITQSPKYLFRKEGQNVTLSCEQNLNHDAMYWYRQDPGQGLRLIYYSQIVNDFQKGDIAEGYSVSREKKESFPLTVTSAQKNPTAFYLCASSVHSGTANTEAFFGQGTRLTVV.

This clone appeared a few times. The J gene is TRBJ1-6, the V gene TRBV30, with D uncertain. Trimming took 8 bases from V and 5 from J, leaving 13 bases between them. CDR3 size: 13 residues. CDR1 and CDR2 (germline): GTSNPN, SVGIG (reference sequence). The chain's CDR3 is CAGRGEHNSPLHF. DNA for the CDR3: TGTGCCGGCCGCGGCGAACATAATTCACCCCTCCACTTT.

V and J are TRBV19 and TRBJ2-4, with 13 bases matching TRBD2. The CDR3 contains 17 residues. Germline values: CDR1 LNHDA, CDR2 SQIVND (reference sequence). The V and J ends lost 5 bases and 3 bases, in that order; junction bases with no gene match: 7. CDR3 residues: CASSPGGLAGDKNIQYF. CDR3 bases: TGTGCCAGTAGTCCAGGAGGACTAGCGGGGGACAAAAACATTCAGTACTTC.

This clone was seen just once. This chain joins TRBV6-2 or TRBV6-3 and TRBJ2-3; the match to TRBD2 covers 8 bases. Germline V CDR1 and CDR2: MNHEY, SVGEGT. V was pared by 2 bases and J by 3 bases, with 4 bases of the junction left unmatched. The CDR3 loop spans 15 amino acids. The CDR3 region is CASSYRGLGTDTQYF. The DNA for the CDR3 is TGTGCCAGCAGTTACAGGGGACTAGGGACAGATACGCAGTATTTT.

This chain joins TRBV6-1 and TRBJ2-1, with D possibly being TRBD2 (6 bases). Germline V lookup: CDR1 MNHNS, CDR2 SASEGT. Deletions cut 2 bases from V and 11 bases from J, with 22 bases between. The CDR3 is 16 amino acids. CDR3 amino acids: CASSEWGSGDYYKQFF. As DNA, the CDR3 is TGTGCCAGCAGTGAATGGGGTAGCGGAGATTATTACAAGCAGTTCTTC.

The rearrangement uses TRBV2 and TRBJ1-3; D possibly corresponds to TRBD1 (5 bases). The CDR3 is 14 amino acids. V lost 8 bases and J 8 bases, leaving 19 bases between the germline ends. Looked up from germline, CDR1 is SNHLY and CDR2 is FYNNEI. CDR3 DNA sequence: TGTGCCAGCCGCGATGACAAGGGGTTGGACACCATATATTTT. This codes for CASRDDKGLDTIYF. Combining the CDR3 with reference TRBV2 and TRBJ1-3 gives the whole variable domain EPEVTQTPSHQVTQMGQEVILRCVPISNHLYFYWYRQILGQKVEFLVSFYNNEISEKSEIFDDQFSVERPDGSNFTLKIRSTKLEDSAMYFCASRDDKGLDTIYFGEGSWLTVV.

This sequence joins TRBV4-3 and TRBJ1-4, with D unresolved. Germline V lookup: CDR1 LGHNA, CDR2 YSLEER. This CDR3 region has 15 residues. V lost 1 base to trimming and J lost 7 bases, with 13 bases between them. CDR3 nucleotides: TGCGCCAGCAGCCAAGGGTCCGGGCACGGTGAAAAACTGTTTTTT. This sequence encodes CASSQGSGHGEKLFF.

This clone was recorded once. The rearrangement joins TRBV29-1 to TRBJ1-2; D not resolved. V gave up 7 bases and J gave up 4 bases, with 7 bases separating them. Germline V gene sequence: CDR1 SQVTM, CDR2 ANQGSEA. This CDR3 region has 10 residues. DNA of the CDR3: TGCAGCGATATGGGCTATGGCTACACCTTC. This sequence encodes CSDMGYGYTF.